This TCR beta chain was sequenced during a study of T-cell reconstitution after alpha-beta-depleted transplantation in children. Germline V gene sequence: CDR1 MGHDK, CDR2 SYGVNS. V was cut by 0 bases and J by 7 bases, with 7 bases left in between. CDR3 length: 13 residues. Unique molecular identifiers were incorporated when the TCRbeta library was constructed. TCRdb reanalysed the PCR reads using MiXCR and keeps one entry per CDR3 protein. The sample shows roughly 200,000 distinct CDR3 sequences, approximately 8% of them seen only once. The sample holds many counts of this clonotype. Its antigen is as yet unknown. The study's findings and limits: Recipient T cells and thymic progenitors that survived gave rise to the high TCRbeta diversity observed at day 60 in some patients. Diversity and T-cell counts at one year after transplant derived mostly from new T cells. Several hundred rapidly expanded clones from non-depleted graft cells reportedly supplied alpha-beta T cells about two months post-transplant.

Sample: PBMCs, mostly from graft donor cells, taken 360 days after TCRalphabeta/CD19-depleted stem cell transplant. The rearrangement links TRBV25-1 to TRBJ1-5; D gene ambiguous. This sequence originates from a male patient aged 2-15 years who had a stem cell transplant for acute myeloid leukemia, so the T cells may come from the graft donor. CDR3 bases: TGTGCCAGCAGTGAATACGGGGAGCAGCCCCAGCATTTT. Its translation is CASSEYGEQPQHF.